Listed below are T cell receptor beta chains from one sample, sequenced in a study of beta chain features in type 1 diabetes. Profiling relied on immunoSEQ multiplex PCR, and the TCRdb table lists in-frame clones only, not all of them. Of about 250,000 clones detected, 11% to 15% appear once; the ten largest clones hold approximately 0.024%. Sequenced: naive CD4+ T cells from blood. Source of these receptors: a woman aged 40 to 50 in good health. CDR3s include the opening cysteine and the closing phenylalanine or tryptophan. The D gene is left open where the match is weak. The size of a clone is reported for some rows only, either as once, few or many, or as a class for expanded clones.

TRBV7-9	-	TRBJ2-2	-	TGTGCCAGCAGCTTTGCCGGGGACACCGGGGAGCTGTTTTTT	CASSFAGDTGELFF
TRBV19	-	TRBJ2-7	-	TGTGCCAGTAGCACCGGTATCTACGAGCAGTACTTC	CASSTGIYEQYF
TRBV5-1	-	TRBJ1-1	few	TGCGCCAGCAGCCAACAGACAGGGAACACTGAAGCTTTCTTT	CASSQQTGNTEAFF
TRBV7-8	-	TRBJ2-1	-	TGTGCCAGCAGCTTAGAGGCTAGCAATGAGCAGTTCTTC	CASSLEASNEQFF
TRBV4-3	-	TRBJ1-2	-	TGCGCCAGCAGCCAAGACTTGACAGTTAGCTATGGCTACACCTTC	CASSQDLTVSYGYTF
TRBV5-1	TRBD2	TRBJ2-7	-	TGCGCCAGCAGCTTGTTAGCGGGGGATGGCTACGAGCAGTACTTC	CASSLLAGDGYEQYF
TRBV10-3	TRBD2	TRBJ2-3	-	TGTGCCATCAGGGGCGGGGGTAGCACAGATACGCAGTATTTT	CAIRGGGSTDTQYF
TRBV6-1	-	TRBJ2-7	-	TGTGCCAGTTCGGAGACAGCAGTCGGTTACGAGCAGTACTTC	CASSETAVGYEQYF
TRBV4-1	-	TRBJ2-6	few	TGCGCCAGCAGCAACCTGGCCGGGGCCAACGTCCTGACTTTC	CASSNLAGANVLTF
TRBV2	TRBD2	TRBJ2-7	-	TGTGCCAGCATAACCGACGGACTAGCGGGCTACGAGCAGTACTTC	CASITDGLAGYEQYF
TRBV7-9	TRBD2	TRBJ2-5	-	TGTGCCAGCAGCTTAGCTCCCCTAGCGGGGGCACAAGAGACCCAGTACTTC	CASSLAPLAGAQETQYF
TRBV13	-	TRBJ1-3	few	TGTGCCAGCAGCTTTTCCACAATTGGAAACACCATATATTTT	CASSFSTIGNTIYF
TRBV4-1	-	TRBJ1-5	few	TGCGCCAGCAGCCAAGATGCGGGGTATGACGGTCAGCCCCAGCATTTT	CASSQDAGYDGQPQHF
TRBV13	TRBD1	TRBJ2-3	-	TGTGCCAGCAGAACGGGACAGGGCACAGATACGCAGTATTTT	CASRTGQGTDTQYF
TRBV5-6	-	TRBJ1-2	few	TGTGCCAGCAGCCCGTATCTAAGCTATGGCTACACCTTC	CASSPYLSYGYTF
TRBV9	-	TRBJ2-1	few	TGTGCCAGCAGCGTAGCACAAGGGGGTTCCTACAATGAGCAGTTCTTC	CASSVAQGGSYNEQFF
TRBV18	TRBD2	TRBJ2-7	few	TGTGCCAGCTTAGGACTAGATCACGAGCAGTACTTC	CASLGLDHEQYF
TRBV29-1	-	TRBJ2-1	few	TGCAGCGTTGACCCTCTTACGCGCTCCTACAATGAGCAGTTCTTC	CSVDPLTRSYNEQFF
TRBV29-1	-	TRBJ2-2	few	TGCAGCGGGGCTACAGCGGGGAACACCGGGGAGCTGTTTTTT	CSGATAGNTGELFF
TRBV6-5	-	TRBJ2-3	-	TGTGCCAGCAGTTACTCGATTCTAGCGCCAGATACGCAGTATTTT	CASSYSILAPDTQYF
TRBV5-6	TRBD1	TRBJ1-6	-	TGTGCCAGCAGTCCTGGCCGGGACAGTACGAATTCACCCCTCCACTTT	CASSPGRDSTNSPLHF
TRBV13	TRBD1	TRBJ1-2	few	TGTGCCAGCAGCTCATCCCGGGACAGGGTCTTCTATGGCTACACCTTC	CASSSSRDRVFYGYTF
TRBV25-1	TRBD2	TRBJ2-1	-	TGTGCCAGCAGAGGTCCTAGCGGGGAGACCTACAATGAGCAGTTCTTC	CASRGPSGETYNEQFF
TRBV6-6	-	TRBJ2-5	few	TGTGCCAGCAACCAGGGGCAAGAGACCCAGTACTTC	CASNQGQETQYF
TRBV18	TRBD1	TRBJ2-7	-	TGTGCCAGCTCACCAACTGGACAGGGCTACGAGCAGTACTTC	CASSPTGQGYEQYF